The 8 T cell receptor beta chains below come from one sample, sequenced in a study of T cell responses to AZD1222 COVID-19 vaccine. Libraries were prepared by immunoSEQ multiplex PCR; TCRdb keeps only in-frame clonotypes and omits some of them. The sample comprises about 63,000 clones, under 90% of which are singletons, and roughly 6.5% rests with the top ten. Sample: peripheral blood, taken 28 days after the second AZD1222 dose. These TCRs come from an adult who received the AZD1222 COVID-19 vaccine.

The chain links TRBV28 to TRBJ2-3, with D tentatively TRBD2 (7 bases). Germline V gene data show CDR1 as MDHEN and CDR2 as SYDVKM. The CDR3 extends over 15 amino acids. V was pared by 4 bases and J by 8 bases, with 19 bases between. CDR3 protein: CASSWGAVWEGTQYF. For the CDR3, the DNA is TGTGCCAGCAGTTGGGGGGCAGTCTGGGAGGGTACGCAGTATTTT.

The chain has TRBV7-9 and TRBJ2-2; no clear D. CDR3 length: 16 residues. CDR1 is SEHNR, CDR2 FQNEAQ, per germline (reference sequence). V lost 5 bases and J lost 0, with 13 bases in between. The CDR3 sequence is CASSPRTVANTGELFF. The CDR3 region has the DNA TGTGCCAGCAGCCCCCGGACGGTCGCGAACACCGGGGAGCTGTTTTTT.

The V call is TRBV6-1, the J call TRBJ1-2; D call uncertain. The germline V gene has CDR1 MNHNS and CDR2 SASEGT. V dropped 2 bases and J dropped 4 bases, with 14 bases sitting between them. The CDR3 has 15 residues. The CDR3 reads CASSESYRPFYGYTF. Written as DNA, the CDR3 is TGTGCCAGCAGTGAATCGTACCGACCATTCTATGGCTACACCTTC.

This chain links TRBV4-3 with TRBJ1-2; 8 bases fit TRBD1. V lost 0 bases, J lost 5 bases, and 11 bases stayed unmatched. The CDR3 has 17 amino acids. The germline CDR1 and CDR2 sequences are LGHNA and YSLEER. CDR3 residues: CASSQDRQGALLYGYTF. The CDR3 nucleotides read TGCGCCAGCAGCCAAGATCGCCAGGGGGCGCTTCTTTATGGCTACACCTTC.

The CDR3 is CASSSQGALTNEKLFF. The CDR3 nucleotides are TGTGCCAGCAGTTCACAGGGGGCGCTGACTAATGAAAAACTGTTTTTT. This sequence joins TRBV27 and TRBJ1-4; 9 bases agree with TRBD1. CDR1 and CDR2 from the germline V gene are MNHEY and SMNVEV (reference sequence). This CDR3 comprises 16 residues. V was pared by 4 bases and J by 2 bases, with 5 bases of the junction left unmatched.

The CDR3 bases are TGTGCCAGCAGCCCAGCCGGGACAGGGCGTTCACCCCTCCACTTT. As protein: CASSPAGTGRSPLHF. V and J are TRBV25-1 and TRBJ1-6; TRBD1 matches at 9 bases. Germline loops: CDR1 MGHDK, CDR2 SYGVNS. Trimming cost V 6 bases and J 9 bases; bases outside gene matches: 9. This CDR3 is built from 15 residues. The full variable domain, rest sourced from reference TRBV25-1 and TRBJ1-6, is EADIYQTPRYLVIGTGKKITLECSQTMGHDKMYWYQQDPGMELHLIHYSYGVNSTEKGDLSSESTVSRIRTEHFPLTLESARPSHTSQYLCASSPAGTGRSPLHFGNGTRLTVT.

This clone was found once. This chain joins TRBV14 and TRBJ2-1; D is possibly TRBD1 (5 bases). V shed 0 bases and J shed 6 bases, with 15 bases lying between them. The CDR3 runs 16 residues. CDR1 is SGHDN and CDR2 is FVKESK in the germline V gene. This chain's CDR3 is CASSQDPSPRVNEQFF. The CDR3 DNA sequence: TGTGCCAGCAGCCAAGATCCCAGCCCCAGGGTCAATGAGCAGTTCTTC.

This clone has a single count. The chain recombines TRBV20-1 with TRBJ1-5, with no clear D. Per the germline V gene, CDR1 is DFQATT and CDR2 is SNEGSKA (reference sequence). The V gene lost 3 bases and the J gene lost 0 bases, with 9 bases spanning the gap. This CDR3 is 14 amino acids long. In DNA form, the CDR3 reads TGCAGTGCTAGTTACAGTTATAGCAATCAGCCCCAGCATTTT. Encoded protein: CSASYSYSNQPQHF.